Below, 21 T cell receptor beta chains from the same sample are listed, as sequenced in a study of a mutant IDH1 vaccine in newly diagnosed glioma. Time point specified: baseline, week 1 (first vaccination visit). Regarding treatment: pre-vaccination baseline after standard-of-care therapy. Sequencing was performed with immunoSEQ multiplex PCR; in TCRdb, only in-frame clones are kept and a portion is missing. This table holds fewer than 50,000 clones, around 82% found once. The sample was PBMCs, taken from a glioma patient treated with radiotherapy, temozolomide or both. These receptors originate from a man aged 40-50 years with glioma. Some clones in this sample may be carry-over from other donors' samples.

J is TRBJ2-7 and V is TRBV27; a possible D gene is TRBD1 (7 bases). The CDR3 contains 16 residues. The ends were cut back, 2 bases at V and 0 bases at J, with 14 bases in the middle. Germline V gene sequence: CDR1 MNHEY, CDR2 SMNVEV (reference sequence). The CDR3 loop reads CASSLGGGLSSYEQYF. The CDR3 coding sequence is TGTGCCAGCAGTTTAGGAGGGGGCCTTAGCTCCTACGAGCAGTACTTC.

CDR3 amino acids: CASSLTPNSNQPQHF. CDR3 in DNA: TGTGCCAGCAGCCTCACACCGAATAGCAATCAGCCCCAGCATTTT. The gene calls are TRBV9 and TRBJ1-5; D not certain. The CDR3 has 15 amino acids. Trimming removed 4 bases at V and 0 bases at J, with 11 bases between. The V gene's germline CDR1 is SGDLS and CDR2 YYNGEE.

This chain joins TRBV5-1 and TRBJ1-6; tentative D call: TRBD1 (5 bases). The length of the CDR3 is 21 residues. V was pared by 4 bases and J by 1 base, with 27 bases between. From germline, CDR1 is SGHRS and CDR2 YFSETQ. CDR3 sequence: CASSPARTGFIGGSYNSPLHF. CDR3 coding DNA: TGCGCCAGCAGCCCAGCACGAACAGGTTTTATTGGGGGATCCTATAATTCACCCCTCCACTTT.

The rearrangement links TRBV7-9 to TRBJ1-6; D remains unclear. In germline, CDR1 is SEHNR, CDR2 FQNEAQ (reference sequence). Deletions cut 2 bases from V and 5 bases from J, with 10 bases between. The CDR3 is 15 amino acids. CDR3 nucleotides: TGTGCCAGCAGCTTAAGAACAGTTAATAATTCACCCCTCCACTTT. Its protein product is CASSLRTVNNSPLHF.

The chain couples TRBV5-4 to TRBJ1-2; D unclear. The ends were cut back, 0 bases at V and 8 bases at J, with 8 bases in the middle. The CDR3 runs 12 residues. The germline V gene has CDR1 SGHNT and CDR2 YYREEE (reference sequence). The CDR3 nucleotides are TGTGCCAGCAGCTTGGATGGGGAGGGCTACACCTTC. Its protein is CASSLDGEGYTF.

This clone has only a few counts. This sequence joins TRBV7-3 and TRBJ1-2, with TRBD1 matching over 8 bases. In germline, CDR1 is SGHTA, CDR2 FQGTGA. After removal of 5 bases from V and 5 bases from J, the junction contained 10 bases not matched to a gene. CDR3 length: 15 amino acids. CDR3 sequence (DNA): TGTGCCAGCAGCCCTGGACAGGGCGATGGATATGGCTACACCTTC. Its translation is CASSPGQGDGYGYTF.

This clone occurred a few times. The chain recombines TRBV2 with TRBJ1-5; D uncertain. The CDR3 has 12 residues. Germline V gene lookup returns CDR1 SNHLY and CDR2 FYNNEI. V was pared by 5 bases and J by 9 bases, with 11 bases between. CDR3 amino acids: CASSNIGGPQHF. CDR3 DNA: TGTGCCAGCAGTAATATCGGTGGGCCCCAGCATTTT. Full variable domain (missing parts from reference TRBV2 and TRBJ1-5): EPEVTQTPSHQVTQMGQEVILRCVPISNHLYFYWYRQILGQKVEFLVSFYNNEISEKSEIFDDQFSVERPDGSNFTLKIRSTKLEDSAMYFCASSNIGGPQHFGDGTRLSIL.

The chain couples TRBV4-1 to TRBJ2-7; D remains unclear. The CDR3 consists of 17 residues. CDR1 and CDR2 (germline): MGHRA, YSYEKL. V was trimmed by 3 bases and J by 5 bases, leaving 23 bases between them. The CDR3, as DNA: TGCGCCAGCAGCCACGATCGGCCTCGACTCCATAGGGACGAGCAGTACTTC. Translating it yields CASSHDRPRLHRDEQYF.

This rearrangement joins TRBV20-1 to TRBJ1-1; D not certain. This CDR3 comprises 10 residues. Germline CDR1 reads DFQATT; CDR2 reads SNEGSKA (reference sequence). The V end was cut by 1 base, the J end by 4 bases, with 1 base between. This chain's CDR3 is CSARGTEAFF. CDR3 nucleotide sequence: TGCAGTGCTAGAGGCACTGAAGCTTTCTTT.

The V gene is TRBV5-6, the J gene TRBJ1-1; possible D gene TRBD1, 5 bases. There are 17 residues in the CDR3. Trimming cost V 7 bases and J 2 bases, with 24 bases left between them. From germline, CDR1 is SGHDT and CDR2 YYEEEE. The CDR3 nucleotides read TGTGCCAGCGGCCAGACCTGGGACGGCTTTTCAAACACTGAAGCTTTCTTT. This translates into CASGQTWDGFSNTEAFF.

V is TRBV10-2 and J is TRBJ1-2; D call uncertain. The germline V gene has CDR1 WSHSY and CDR2 SAAADI. This CDR3 contains 15 residues. The V end lost 2 bases, the J end lost 4 bases, and 14 bases lay between the germline ends. CDR3 DNA: TGCGCCAGCAGTGAGACCGAGTCTGGAGGCTATGGCTACACCTTC. This translates into CASSETESGGYGYTF.

In regard to this clone: The sample has other DNA sequences that encode this CDR3 too. The chain uses TRBV19 and TRBJ2-7; no definite D call. Per germline, CDR1 LNHDA and CDR2 SQIVND (reference sequence). With 3 bases removed from V and 4 bases from J, the gap between germline ends came to 4 bases. This CDR3 comprises 11 residues. The CDR3 protein is CASSIGYEQYF. CDR3 DNA: TGTGCCAGTAGTATCGGGTACGAGCAGTACTTC.

The rearrangement links TRBV19 to TRBJ2-1; D unresolved. The CDR3 covers 13 residues. The V end was cut by 1 base, the J end by 7 bases, with 8 bases between. The germline V gene has CDR1 LNHDA and CDR2 SQIVND (reference sequence). The chain's CDR3 is CASSIGNLNEQFF. The CDR3, as DNA: TGTGCCAGTAGTATAGGGAACTTAAATGAGCAGTTCTTC.

The J gene is TRBJ1-1, the V gene TRBV2; TRBD1 might be the D (5 bases). This CDR3 has 14 residues. Germline lookup yields CDR1 SNHLY and CDR2 FYNNEI. Deletions cut 6 bases from V and 1 base from J, with 12 bases between. The CDR3 DNA follows: TGTGCCAGCAGCGCTATGACAGCGAACACTGAAGCTTTCTTT. This translates into CASSAMTANTEAFF.

V is TRBV5-1 and J is TRBJ1-1; tentative D call: TRBD1 (5 bases). Germline V gene data show CDR1 as SGHRS and CDR2 as YFSETQ. The CDR3 covers 15 residues. Trimming removed 0 bases at V and 4 bases at J, with 13 bases between. CDR3 DNA: TGCGCCAGCAGCTTGGGTGGCAATCAGGGCACTGAAGCTTTCTTT. As protein: CASSLGGNQGTEAFF.

The chain couples TRBV5-1 to TRBJ2-5; 12 bases agree with TRBD2. V shed 4 bases and J 2 bases; nucleotides not matched to a gene: 9. Per the germline V gene, CDR1 is SGHRS and CDR2 is YFSETQ. The CDR3 is 17 residues long. The CDR3 spells CASSPVLAGGLQETQYF. In DNA form, the CDR3 reads TGCGCCAGCAGCCCCGTACTAGCGGGGGGTCTACAAGAGACCCAGTACTTC.

The CDR3 spells CASSQTSRAFLEQYF. CDR3 DNA: TGTGCCAGCAGCCAAACGTCCAGGGCGTTCCTCGAGCAGTACTTC. The chain recombines TRBV4-2 with TRBJ2-7; D perhaps matches TRBD1 (5 bases). Germline V gene lookup returns CDR1 LGHNA and CDR2 YNFKEQ. The CDR3 runs to 15 residues. Trimming left V 2 bases short and J 6 bases short, with 17 bases between.

The CDR3 DNA follows: TGTGCCAGCAGCCAAGAAAGGGGGCAGTTCTTC. Translating it yields CASSQERGQFF. This sequence joins TRBV4-2 and TRBJ2-1; tentatively, D is TRBD1 (5 bases). With 0 bases removed from V and 12 bases from J, the gap between germline ends came to 6 bases. This CDR3 has 11 amino acids. Looked up from germline, CDR1 is LGHNA and CDR2 is YNFKEQ.

The rearrangement uses TRBV21-1 and TRBJ1-5. TRBV21-1 is listed as a pseudogene. The CDR3 sequence is 14 residues long. Here the CDR3 reads CASSKGDGLWPQHF. CDR3 DNA sequence: TGTGCCAGCAGCAAAGGGGACGGCCTATGGCCCCAGCATTTT.

CDR3 nucleotide sequence: TGTGCCAGCAGCTTGAGAGAGAGGAACGAGCAGTACTTC. Its translation: CASSLRERNEQYF. The rearrangement uses TRBV5-4 and TRBJ2-7; D is uncertain. Looked up from germline, CDR1 is SGHNT and CDR2 is YYREEE (reference sequence). The V end was cut by 1 base, the J end by 5 bases, with 10 bases between. CDR3 length equals 13 residues.

The gene calls are TRBV18 and TRBJ1-1; 7 bases fit TRBD1. V dropped 5 bases and J dropped 7; count of bases not matched to a gene: 16. The V gene's germline CDR1 is KGHSH and CDR2 LQKENI. This CDR3 is built from 16 residues. The CDR3, as DNA: TGTGCCAGCTCATCAGCGACGCAGGGGGGCGCGGGTGAAGCTTTCTTT. Translating gives CASSSATQGGAGEAFF.